Below are 3 T cell receptor beta chains sequenced from a single sample in a study of a mutant IDH1 vaccine in newly diagnosed glioma. Time point reported: baseline, week 1 (first vaccination visit). The treatment: pre-vaccination baseline after standard-of-care therapy. Only in-frame clones appear in the TCRdb table, and some are missing; sequencing was by immunoSEQ multiplex PCR. The data contain under 65,000 clones, over 65% of them singletons. Here the sequenced sample was PBMCs, taken from a glioma patient treated with radiotherapy, temozolomide or both. The receptors here all came from a middle-aged woman with glioma.

This chain links TRBV9 with TRBJ1-2; tentatively, D is TRBD1 (5 bases). The CDR3 covers 15 residues. Germline CDR1 and CDR2: SGDLS and YYNGEE. V gave up 5 bases and J gave up 8 bases, with 22 bases separating them. CDR3 nucleotide sequence: TGTGCCAGCAGTCCCGCTCAGGGACCTTTGGGCGGCTACACCTTC. Protein: CASSPAQGPLGGYTF.

This chain connects TRBV5-1 to TRBJ2-1; 7 positions match TRBD2. Trimming took 3 bases from V and 0 from J; bases not matched to a gene: 6. CDR1 and CDR2 from the germline V gene are SGHRS and YFSETQ. The CDR3 runs to 16 residues. The CDR3 protein is CASSSNGGSSYNEQFF. CDR3 nucleotide sequence: TGCGCCAGCAGCTCAAACGGCGGGAGCTCCTACAATGAGCAGTTCTTC.

V gene TRBV18 combines with J gene TRBJ1-6; D is ambiguous. This CDR3 comprises 14 residues. Trimming left V 3 bases short and J 8 bases short, with 11 bases between. The germline CDR1 and CDR2 sequences are KGHSH and LQKENI. The CDR3 sequence is CASSPPTGDSPLHF. CDR3 nucleotides: TGTGCCAGCTCACCTCCGACCGGGGATTCACCCCTCCACTTT. The complete variable domain, with remaining parts taken from reference TRBV18 and TRBJ1-6, reads NAGVMQNPRHLVRRRGQEARLRCSPMKGHSHVYWYRQLPEEGLKFMVYLQKENIIDESGMPKERFSAEFPKEGPSILRIQQVVRGDSAAYFCASSPPTGDSPLHFGNGTRLTVT.